Listed below are T cell receptor beta chains from one sample, sequenced in a study of Graves' ophthalmopathy and Graves' hyperthyroidism. TCRdb ran MiXCR on the multiplex PCR reads and lists one entry per CDR3 protein. The sample has 150,000 to 200,000 distinct CDR3 sequences; 30% to 45% are singletons. Sequencing was performed on peripheral blood. The receptor source for this set is a middle-aged woman with Graves' ophthalmopathy. Each CDR3 is given with its conserved first and last residue. D genes are given only for firm matches. Clone sizes are given selectively: once, few, many, or a class where the clone is expanded.

abundance	v_gene	j_gene	d_gene	CDR3nt	CDR3aa
many	TRBV28	TRBJ2-4	TRBD1	TGTGCCAGCAGTCCGACAGGGCTAGCCAAAAACATTCAGTACTTC	CASSPTGLAKNIQYF
-	TRBV12-3/TRBV12-4	TRBJ1-1	-	TGTGCCAGCAGTCGTGCCCAGAACACTGAAGCTTTCTTT	CASSRAQNTEAFF
-	TRBV12-3/TRBV12-4	TRBJ2-7	TRBD2	TGTGCCAGCAGTTTCGGGAGCCCCGGGACTAGCGGGAGGGGCGAGCAGTACTTC	CASSFGSPGTSGRGEQYF
-	TRBV6-1	TRBJ1-2	TRBD1	TGTGCCAGCGGGACAGAACGACCTGGCTACACCTTC	CASGTERPGYTF
-	TRBV28	TRBJ1-2	-	TGTGCCAGCAGTTTGGCTCCCGGTGGCTACACCTTC	CASSLAPGGYTF
once	TRBV19	TRBJ2-7	TRBD1	TGTGCCAGTAGTATAGTGGGGACAGCCGGCTACGAGCAGTACTTC	CASSIVGTAGYEQYF
-	TRBV6-2/TRBV6-3	TRBJ1-2	TRBD1	TGTGCCAGCAGTCGACAGGGGGGCGACTATGGCTACACCTTC	CASSRQGGDYGYTF
once	TRBV28	TRBJ1-6	TRBD1	TGTGCCAGCAGAGACAGGGGGCGAGGGTCACCCCTCCACTTT	CASRDRGRGSPLHF
many	TRBV6-2/TRBV6-3	TRBJ1-1	-	TGTGCCAGCAGTTACCGCCAGGACGGGGGAGCTTTCTTT	CASSYRQDGGAFF
many	TRBV28	TRBJ2-7	-	TGTGCCAGCGCCCGCCAGGAATCCTACGAGCAGTACTTC	CASARQESYEQYF
few	TRBV19	TRBJ1-2	-	TGTGCCAGTACGATGGGGACGGAATACTATGGCTACACCTTC	CASTMGTEYYGYTF
-	TRBV6-1	TRBJ2-5	-	TGTGCCAGCACTAGGGGGCGACTAGCGAGGCAAGAGACCCAGTACTTC	CASTRGRLARQETQYF
many	TRBV12-3/TRBV12-4	TRBJ2-5	TRBD2	TGTGCCAGCAGTTTAATTAGCGGGGGGGTAAAGACCCAGTACTTC	CASSLISGGVKTQYF
-	TRBV6-2/TRBV6-3	TRBJ1-1	-	TGTGCCAGCAGTTACGAGTTGGGGGGGCCTGAAGCTTTCTTT	CASSYELGGPEAFF
-	TRBV12-3/TRBV12-4	TRBJ2-7	TRBD2	TGTGCCAGCAGCCCTGGGACTAGCCTCCCCGGGGAGCAGTACTTC	CASSPGTSLPGEQYF
-	TRBV6-5	TRBJ1-5	-	TGTGCCAGCAGTTCCATGGTGGGAAATCAGCCCCAGCATTTT	CASSSMVGNQPQHF
few	TRBV6-2/TRBV6-3	TRBJ1-1	-	TGTGCCAGCAATCGCGGCGGGACGATCCCTGAAGCTTTCTTT	CASNRGGTIPEAFF
-	TRBV28	TRBJ1-1	TRBD1	TGTGCCAGCACTATCCCGGGACAGGGGGCTGACACTGAAGCTTTCTTT	CASTIPGQGADTEAFF
once	TRBV20-1	TRBJ1-1	-	TGCAGTGCTAGATTGGGGGGCAACATCTTCCCTGAAGCTTTCTTT	CSARLGGNIFPEAFF
-	TRBV7-2	TRBJ1-6	-	TGTGCCAGCAGCGACCTCCAAAGGGGGGCACCCAATTCACCCCTCCACTTT	CASSDLQRGAPNSPLHF
many	TRBV20-1	TRBJ1-2	-	TGCAGTGCTAGAGATGGGAATATGGACTATGGCTACACCTTC	CSARDGNMDYGYTF
-	TRBV12-5	TRBJ1-1	-	TGTGCTAGTGGTTTGACTACAGGGAACACTGAAGCTTTCTTT	CASGLTTGNTEAFF
many	TRBV5-6	TRBJ1-5	-	TGTGCCGGCAGCTTGGGGGGGCCTTATAGCAATCAGCCCCAGCATTTT	CAGSLGGPYSNQPQHF
many	TRBV28	TRBJ2-2	-	TGTGCCAGCACAAGATCGAACACCGGGGAGCTGTTTTTT	CASTRSNTGELFF
medium-sized	TRBV11-2	TRBJ2-7	-	TGTGCCAGCAGCTTAGAGGGGAACGAGCAGTACTTC	CASSLEGNEQYF
many	TRBV28	TRBJ2-5	-	TGTGCCAGCAGTTTTGGGGCCTCGGGACGCCGATACCAAGAGACCCAGTACTTC	CASSFGASGRRYQETQYF
-	TRBV28	TRBJ1-2	-	TGTGCCAGCAGTTCACCCAACGACAGATCTAACTATGGCTACACCTTC	CASSSPNDRSNYGYTF
-	TRBV7-8	TRBJ1-2	TRBD1	TGTGCCAGCAGCAACCGGGACAGGGATTTTGGCTACACCTTC	CASSNRDRDFGYTF
many	TRBV28	TRBJ1-2	TRBD1	TGTGCCAGCAACCAGCCAGGGGGCCGTGGCTACACCTTC	CASNQPGGRGYTF
once	TRBV12-3/TRBV12-4	TRBJ2-5	TRBD2	TGTGCCAGCAGTTCTAGCGGGAGATTAGAGACCCAGTACTTC	CASSSSGRLETQYF
many	TRBV19	TRBJ1-2	-	TGTGCCAGTAGAAGGGGCAGCACCTATGACTACACCTTC	CASRRGSTYDYTF
-	TRBV28	TRBJ2-5	TRBD2	TGTGCCAGCAGTCCTGCTGGGGCGGGAGTGTGGGAGACCCAGTACTTC	CASSPAGAGVWETQYF
many	TRBV30	TRBJ1-1	-	TGTGCCTGGAGTCCACTCATGGACACTGAAGCTTTCTTT	CAWSPLMDTEAFF
-	TRBV15	TRBJ2-7	TRBD1	TGTGCCACCAGCAGGGGATTCGGACAGGGGGCGGACGAGCAGTACTTC	CATSRGFGQGADEQYF
many	TRBV2	TRBJ2-5	TRBD2	TGTGCCAGCAGTAAGCGGGGGCCGGCTGGGGAGACCCAGTACTTC	CASSKRGPAGETQYF